At least ten counts were recorded for the clone carrying this T cell receptor beta chain. The antigen is not known. The entry originates in a study of neurological immune-mediated disorders. Study-level background: The 35 or so patients with multiple sclerosis comprised roughly 30 relapsing-remitting cases and 3 secondary progressive cases. Study outcomes and limitations: Neither clinical nor MRI features were associated with the multiple sclerosis repertoire cluster.

The unsorted libraries originated from 2 million PBMCs kept at -80 C. CDR3 size: 14 residues. Germline CDR1 and CDR2: DFQATT and SNEGSKA (reference sequence). The ends were cut back, 3 bases at V and 8 bases at J, with 16 bases in the middle. The making of cDNA relied on 5'RACE with 10-nucleotide random UMIs. TCRdb re-analysed the 5' RACE reads in MiXCR, keeping a single row per CDR3 protein. Among about 33,000 distinct CDR3 sequences, 1.5% were seen once, and the ten largest hold about a tenth. The specimen was PBMCs. This sequence joins TRBV20-1 and TRBJ2-2; D is unresolved. The source of this sequence is a woman in her twenties or thirties with multiple sclerosis. Here the CDR3 DNA reads TGCAGTGCTAGTCGGAACTCGGGCGGTGGGGAGCTGTTTTTT. Encoded protein: CSASRNSGGGELFF.